In its sample, the clone carrying this T cell receptor (beta chain) was seen many times. Germline CDR1 MDHEN, CDR2 SYDVKM. Trimming cost V 6 bases and J 6 bases, with 14 bases left between them. The CDR3 totals 14 residues. There were TCR beta CDR3 regions amplified from RNA transcripts. In the first-round RT-PCR of the TCR CDR3, the HTBI primer set was used. A single record per CDR3 protein comes from TCRdb applying MiXCR to the multiplex PCR reads. The table includes roughly 380,000 distinct CDR3 sequences, approximately 15% detected once. This sample was included in a study of T cells in Graves' hyperthyroidism and ophthalmopathy. As for the study in general: Staff took peripheral blood when the initial diagnosis was made, before any treatment began.

Clinicians diagnosed patients from clinical symptoms, serum thyroxine and TRAb, thyroid ultrasound and orbital computed tomography. The chain has TRBV28 and TRBJ2-2, with D hard to call. The material sequenced was blood. This TCR was sampled from a woman in her sixties with Graves' hyperthyroidism. The CDR3 protein is CASRPPFNAGELFF. The CDR3, as DNA: TGTGCCAGCAGACCTCCCTTTAATGCCGGGGAGCTGTTTTTT.